This entry is about one T cell receptor beta chain. This sample was taken from a study of blood T cells in healthy people across ages. The CDR3 is 15 amino acids. V shed 5 bases, J shed 4 bases, and the junction held 10 bases outside the gene matches. CDR1 and CDR2 (germline): MNHEY, SMNVEV (reference sequence). Combining a sample-barcoded 5' primer with a J-beta primer mix, a second PCR ran for roughly 7 to 12 cycles. TCRdb used MiXCR to reprocess the 5' RACE reads, holding one entry per CDR3 protein. The profile covers some 920,000 distinct CDR3 sequences, with about 53% appearing a single time and about 20% taken by the ten largest.

Sequencing was done on a sample of blood. The chain is built from TRBV27 and TRBJ1-2; 7 bases fit TRBD1. The clonotype was recovered from a woman in her sixties in good health. CDR3 loop: CASSRSSTGPYGYTF. DNA for the CDR3: TGTGCCAGCAGTCGATCCTCGACAGGGCCCTATGGCTACACCTTC.